Sequencing of this T cell receptor (beta chain) was carried out in a study of CD8+CD57+ T cells in acquired aplastic anemia. Across the study: Sorted CD4+ and CD8+ cells gave a mean 3.2 ug DNA, range about 0.19 to 27.4 ug.

Only patients with CD8+CD57+ cell expansion on flow cytometry were chosen for sequencing. Investigators profiled TCR beta VDJ and CDR3 from genomic DNA template. TCRdb reprocessed the reads with MiXCR, giving one entry per CDR3 protein. The table includes about 120,000 distinct CDR3 sequences, roughly 55% detected once. The germline gives CDR1 SGDLS, CDR2 YYNGEE. CDR3 length equals 14 residues. V shed 3 bases, J shed 5 bases, and the junction held 5 bases outside the gene matches. The chain couples TRBV9 to TRBJ2-7; 10 nucleotides align to TRBD1. Sequenced sample: sorted CD4+, CD8+, or CD8+CD57+ T cells (not recorded which) from PBMCs. This clonotype was obtained from a human donor with aplastic anemia. The DNA for the CDR3 is TGTGCCAGCAGCGAGGGACAGGGGAGGAACGAGCAGTACTTC. This translates into CASSEGQGRNEQYF.